One and the same sample provided the 17 T cell receptor beta chains below, sequenced in a study of blood T cell repertoires in COVID-19. Assay: immunoSEQ multiplex PCR; the TCRdb copy retains only in-frame clones and omits some. The sample consists of 200,000 to 250,000 clones, 82% of them appearing once. Sequencing was carried out using peripheral blood. The receptors were sampled from an elderly woman with COVID-19, enrolled during active disease.

The CDR3 protein is CASSLQGRNTDTQYF. The CDR3 DNA reads TGTGCCAGCAGCCTCCAGGGCAGAAACACAGATACGCAGTATTTT. The chain links TRBV7-3 to TRBJ2-3, with D possibly TRBD1 on 5 matching bases. Per the germline V gene, CDR1 is SGHTA and CDR2 is FQGTGA. V lost 5 bases and J 2 bases, leaving 14 bases between the germline ends. This CDR3 has 15 residues. The whole variable domain, filled in from reference TRBV7-3 and TRBJ2-3, reads GAGVSQTPSNKVTEKGKYVELRCDPISGHTALYWYRQSLGQGPEFLIYFQGTGAADDSGLPNDRFFAVRPEGSVSTLKIQRTERGDSAVYLCASSLQGRNTDTQYFGPGTRLTVL.

V usage is TRBV6-5 and J usage is TRBJ1-2; perhaps TRBD1 as D (6 bases). The CDR3 spans 15 residues. In germline, CDR1 is MNHEY, CDR2 SVGAGI. V lost 6 bases to trimming and J lost 1 base, with 15 bases between them. CDR3 region: CASRRRQENNYGYTF. In nucleotides, the CDR3 is TGTGCCAGCAGAAGAAGACAGGAGAATAACTATGGCTACACCTTC.

This clone has a handful of counts. The chain is built from TRBV5-1 and TRBJ1-2; unclear D gene. V lost 5 bases, J lost 9 bases, and 17 bases lay in between. This CDR3 has 13 residues. The germline V gene has CDR1 SGHRS and CDR2 YFSETQ. DNA of the CDR3: TGCGCCAGCAGTCAGGACTTCGCCGGTAGCTACACCTTC. Amino acid sequence: CASSQDFAGSYTF. Looking up the rest from reference TRBV5-1 and TRBJ1-2 gives the full variable domain: KAGVTQTPRYLIKTRGQQVTLSCSPISGHRSVSWYQQTPGQGLQFLFEYFSETQRNKGNFPGRFSGRQFSNSRSEMNVSTLELGDSALYLCASSQDFAGSYTFGSGTRLTVV.

V is TRBV11-1 and J is TRBJ2-7; D remains ambiguous. Per germline, CDR1 SGHAT and CDR2 FQDESV (reference sequence). The CDR3 is made up of 14 amino acids. With 1 base removed from V and 0 bases from J, the gap between germline ends came to 7 bases. CDR3 in amino acids: CASSLELRSYEQYF. The CDR3 region has the DNA TGTGCCAGCAGCTTAGAGTTGCGCTCCTACGAGCAGTACTTC.

This chain joins TRBV18 and TRBJ2-7, with TRBD2 matching over 8 bases. The CDR3 is 14 amino acids. Germline V gene data show CDR1 as KGHSH and CDR2 as LQKENI. V lost 5 bases and J lost 1; bases outside the gene matches: 4. CDR3 loop: CASSSLAGSYEQYF. Written as DNA, the CDR3 is TGTGCCAGCTCATCGTTAGCGGGATCCTACGAGCAGTACTTC.

This clone was seen just once. The chain links TRBV5-1 to TRBJ1-5, with 8 bases fitting TRBD1. The V segment lost 7 bases and the J segment 0 bases; nucleotides outside the gene matches: 6. CDR3 length equals 15 residues. Germline loops: CDR1 SGHRS, CDR2 YFSETQ. CDR3 residues: CASSYQGASNQPQHF. The CDR3 nucleotides read TGCGCCAGCTCATACCAGGGGGCTAGCAATCAGCCCCAGCATTTT. Based on the CDR3 plus reference TRBV5-1 and TRBJ1-5, the full variable domain is KAGVTQTPRYLIKTRGQQVTLSCSPISGHRSVSWYQQTPGQGLQFLFEYFSETQRNKGNFPGRFSGRQFSNSRSEMNVSTLELGDSALYLCASSYQGASNQPQHFGDGTRLSIL.

This chain joins TRBV28 and TRBJ1-1, with 10 bases lining up with TRBD1. Germline V lookup: CDR1 MDHEN, CDR2 SYDVKM. The CDR3 runs to 19 residues. Unmatched junction bases numbered 18, after V lost 7 bases and J lost 1 base. The DNA of the CDR3 is TGTGCCAGCACCTCCCCGCGGGGACAGGGGAAGATTCGGAACACTGAAGCTTTCTTT. Protein: CASTSPRGQGKIRNTEAFF.

The chain has TRBV5-6 and TRBJ1-5; 11 positions match TRBD1. Germline CDR1 reads SGHDT; CDR2 reads YYEEEE. Unmatched junction bases numbered 1, after V lost 3 bases and J lost 5 bases. The length of the CDR3 is 14 residues. The CDR3: CASSWGQGDQPQHF. In DNA form, the CDR3 reads TGTGCCAGCAGCTGGGGACAGGGGGATCAGCCCCAGCATTTT.

This clone was seen a handful of times. The chain is built from TRBV7-2 and TRBJ2-3; tentative D call: TRBD1 (6 bases). CDR3 size: 15 residues. Trimming took off 5 bases at V and 2 bases at J, with 14 bases between the two ends. Germline CDR1 and CDR2: SGHTA and FQGNSA. The CDR3 coding sequence is TGTGCCAGCAGCCTAAGGGGGACAATCACAGATACGCAGTATTTT. Translated, it gives CASSLRGTITDTQYF.

The chain joins TRBV30 to TRBJ1-1; D uncertain. V lost 5 bases and J 0 bases, leaving 4 bases between the germline ends. This CDR3 spans 11 amino acids. The germline gives CDR1 GTSNPN, CDR2 SVGIG (reference sequence). The CDR3 DNA reads as TGTGCCTGGGCTATGAACACTGAAGCTTTCTTT. Amino acid sequence: CAWAMNTEAFF.

This clone was seen once. This chain uses TRBV5-6 with TRBJ1-5; no clear D. CDR3 length equals 15 residues. Trimming pared 2 bases from V and 6 bases from J, leaving 15 bases between. Per the germline V gene, CDR1 is SGHDT and CDR2 is YYEEEE. The CDR3 here is CASSLQVFSSQPQHF. CDR3 coding DNA: TGTGCCAGCAGCTTACAAGTCTTCTCGTCTCAGCCCCAGCATTTT. The full variable domain, with the rest looked up from reference TRBV5-6 and TRBJ1-5, is DAGVTQSPTHLIKTRGQQVTLRCSPKSGHDTVSWYQQALGQGPQFIFQYYEEEERQRGNFPDRFSGHQFPNYSSELNVNALLLGDSALYLCASSLQVFSSQPQHFGDGTRLSIL.

V gene TRBV7-9 combines with J gene TRBJ2-5, with a weak D call TRBD1 (6 bases). Trimming left V 6 bases short and J 5 bases short, with 13 bases between. In germline, CDR1 is SEHNR, CDR2 FQNEAQ (reference sequence). The CDR3 loop spans 13 amino acids. This CDR3 reads CASSYQGKETQYF. In nucleotides, the CDR3 is TGTGCCAGCAGTTATCAGGGGAAGGAGACCCAGTACTTC.

V and J are TRBV19 and TRBJ1-6, with TRBD1 as a possible D gene (6 bases). Trimming pared 8 bases from V and 6 bases from J, leaving 14 bases between. The CDR3 loop spans 14 amino acids. Germline V gives CDR1 LNHDA, CDR2 SQIVND (reference sequence). DNA of the CDR3: TGTGCCAGTTCTACGGACAGCCGTAATTCACCCCTCCACTTT. Its translation is CASSTDSRNSPLHF.

The chain employs TRBV6-1 and TRBJ1-4; weak D call: TRBD1 (6 bases). Trimming took off 3 bases at V and 8 bases at J, with 16 bases between the two ends. Germline assignment: CDR1 MNHNS and CDR2 SASEGT. This CDR3 has 15 residues. The DNA of the CDR3 is TGTGCCAGCAGTGAGGGAGACAGGCCCACGGAAAAACTGTTTTTT. Amino acid sequence: CASSEGDRPTEKLFF.

The rearrangement links TRBV28 to TRBJ2-4, with D tentatively TRBD1 (5 bases). The CDR3 loop spans 16 amino acids. Trimming removed 2 bases at V and 4 bases at J, with 15 bases between. From germline, CDR1 is MDHEN and CDR2 SYDVKM. CDR3 residues: CASSLQGSRKKNIQYF. The CDR3 region has the DNA TGTGCCAGCAGTTTACAGGGCAGCAGGAAAAAAAACATTCAGTACTTC.

CDR3 loop: CASSAGAPQYF. As DNA, the CDR3 is TGTGCCAGCAGTGCCGGAGCGCCGCAGTATTTT. V usage is TRBV12-3 or TRBV12-4 and J usage is TRBJ2-3; D not certain. Trimming stripped 5 bases from V and 10 bases from J, with 10 bases between. This CDR3 comprises 11 residues.

The V and J genes are TRBV10-1 and TRBJ1-2; a possible D gene is TRBD1 (5 bases). Germline V gene data show CDR1 as WNHNN and CDR2 as SYGVQD (reference sequence). V gave up 5 bases and J gave up 8 bases, with 15 bases separating them. This CDR3 has 13 residues. CDR3 DNA: TGCGCCAGCAGTCCCGACAGAATCAAAGGCTACACCTTC. Its translation: CASSPDRIKGYTF.